Shown below are 5 T cell receptor beta chains from a single sample sequenced in a study of OX40 agonist ivuxolimab in advanced cancers. The data were produced by immunoSEQ multiplex PCR, yet TCRdb's version contains in-frame clones alone and is incomplete. The sample contains 30,000 to 35,000 clones, roughly 85% of which appear only once. The sequencing used CD4+ or CD8+ T cells sorted from blood, collected in a trial of the OX40 agonist ivuxolimab. The receptors stem from an adult with an advanced solid tumor such as melanoma, head and neck, liver or kidney cancer.

This chain joins TRBV5-1 and TRBJ1-1, with D perhaps TRBD1 (6 bases). CDR1 is SGHRS and CDR2 is YFSETQ in the germline V gene. Trimming took 0 bases from V and 3 from J, leaving 12 bases between them. This CDR3 has 15 residues. In DNA, the CDR3 is TGCGCCAGCAGCTTGGGGCAGGGGTTGGACACTGAAGCTTTCTTT. It yields the protein CASSLGQGLDTEAFF.

This clone was observed a handful of times. The CDR3 reads CAYRRREDEQYF. In DNA, the CDR3 is TGTGCCTACAGGAGGCGGGAGGACGAGCAGTACTTC. V gene TRBV5-6 combines with J gene TRBJ2-7; 8 nucleotides agree with TRBD2. The CDR3 totals 12 residues. V shed 10 bases, J shed 5 bases, and the junction held 8 bases outside the gene matches. Germline assignment: CDR1 SGHDT and CDR2 YYEEEE.

This clone was detected only once. The V and J genes are TRBV5-4 and TRBJ2-7, with TRBD1 matching over 11 bases. The CDR3 contains 14 residues. After removal of 5 bases from V and 3 bases from J, the junction contained 4 bases not matched to a gene. Germline values: CDR1 SGHNT, CDR2 YYREEE (reference sequence). As DNA, the CDR3 is TGTGCCAGCAGTCATGGGACAGGGGGCTACGAGCAGTACTTC. It is translated as CASSHGTGGYEQYF.

As concerns this clone: Germline is not matched at one junction end, which may reflect a read error. This chain links TRBV6-5 with TRBJ2-5; the D gene is possibly TRBD2 (5 bases). Germline V gene data show CDR1 as MNHEY and CDR2 as SVGAGI. The CDR3 length is 12 residues. The CDR3 region is CAGSYEGQTQYF. CDR3 in DNA: TGTGCCGGCAGTTACGAGGGCCAGACCCAGTACTTC.

V is TRBV4-1 and J is TRBJ2-7; weak D call: TRBD1 (5 bases). The CDR3 is 13 residues long. Germline CDR1 is MGHRA and CDR2 is YSYEKL. V was shortened by 0 bases and J by 4 bases, with 7 bases between the two germline ends. The CDR3 region is CASSQDNRYEQYF. The CDR3 nucleotides are TGCGCCAGCAGCCAAGATAACAGGTACGAGCAGTACTTC.